The 17 T cell receptor beta chains listed next were all sequenced from one sample in a study of graft-versus-host responses after intestinal transplantation. The method was immunoSEQ multiplex PCR; TCRdb's version includes in-frame clones alone and lacks a portion of them. The sample has more than 100,000 clones; approximately 94% are singletons. The antigens these receptors bind are not known. Sequencing was performed on unstimulated CD8+ T cells sorted from spleen or lymph node cells, taken before intestinal transplant. Receptors were obtained from a human donor who received an intestinal transplant.

This rearrangement joins TRBV7-8 to TRBJ2-7, with D unclear. Trimming pared 4 bases from V and 3 bases from J, leaving 7 bases between. This CDR3 has 12 residues. Germline values: CDR1 SGHVS, CDR2 FQNEAQ. The CDR3 DNA reads TGTGCCAGCAGCTACGCAGGCTACGAGCAGTACTTC. It codes for CASSYAGYEQYF.

J is TRBJ2-1 and V is TRBV12-5; the D is unclear. V was clipped by 3 bases and J by 5 bases, with 14 bases between them. Germline values: CDR1 LGHNT, CDR2 FRNRAP. CDR3 length equals 15 residues. The CDR3 loop reads CASGLSLAVNNEQFF. CDR3 DNA: TGTGCTAGTGGTTTATCACTTGCGGTGAACAATGAGCAGTTCTTC.

V and J are TRBV27 and TRBJ2-2; D tentatively reads TRBD1 or TRBD2 (7 bases each). V was cut by 7 bases and J by 5 bases, with 20 bases left in between. Germline CDR1 is MNHEY and CDR2 is SMNVEV (reference sequence). This CDR3 contains 16 residues. The CDR3 nucleotides are TGTGCCAGCATACCGGCAGGGGGGGCGGGGACCGGGGAGCTGTTTTTT. It specifies CASIPAGGAGTGELFF.

The rearrangement joins TRBV6-5 to TRBJ1-5; D unclear. Germline V gene lookup returns CDR1 MNHEY and CDR2 SVGAGI. The CDR3 runs to 13 residues. V gave up 6 bases and J gave up 3 bases, with 9 bases separating them. The CDR3 is CASSVGINQPQHF. The CDR3 DNA reads TGTGCCAGCAGCGTCGGTATCAATCAGCCCCAGCATTTT.

The rearrangement uses TRBV2 and TRBJ2-7; possible D gene TRBD2, 5 bases. Trimming took off 4 bases at V and 4 bases at J, with 17 bases between the two ends. This CDR3 has 15 amino acids. CDR1 SNHLY and CDR2 FYNNEI come from the germline V gene. CDR3 sequence reads: CASSGLGGQTYEQYF. The CDR3 nucleotides read TGTGCCAGCAGTGGCTTGGGCGGGCAGACTTACGAGCAGTACTTC.

The chain employs TRBV7-8 and TRBJ2-2; tentatively, D is TRBD1 or TRBD2 (6 bases each). Germline lookup yields CDR1 SGHVS and CDR2 FQNEAQ. Trimming removed 1 base at V and 6 bases at J, with 15 bases between. The CDR3 contains 16 residues. The DNA for the CDR3 is TGTGCCAGCAGCTTAGTGGCCTCGGGGGCCGCCGGGGAGCTGTTTTTT. It yields the protein CASSLVASGAAGELFF. Drawing the rest from reference TRBV7-8 and TRBJ2-2, the complete variable domain is GAGVSQSPRYKVAKRGQDVALRCDPISGHVSLFWYQQALGQGPEFLTYFQNEAQLDKSGLPSDRFFAERPEGSVSTLKIQRTQQEDSAVYLCASSLVASGAAGELFFGEGSRLTVL.

This sequence joins TRBV6-6 and TRBJ1-2; 7 nucleotides line up with TRBD1. There are 12 residues in the CDR3. Germline values: CDR1 MNHNY, CDR2 SVGAGI (reference sequence). The V and J ends lost 6 bases and 10 bases, in that order; junction bases with no gene match: 8. The CDR3 nucleotides read TGTGCCAGCAGCCATCGGGACAGCTTCTACACCTTC. Translation: CASSHRDSFYTF.

The V and J genes are TRBV25-1 and TRBJ1-2; 10 bases map to TRBD1. Losses at the gene ends were 7 bases for V and 7 bases for J; bases not matched to a gene: 15. CDR3 length: 16 amino acids. Germline V gene data show CDR1 as MGHDK and CDR2 as SYGVNS. In nucleotides, the CDR3 is TGTGCCAGCATGGGCAAGACAGGGGGCGCCTCCTTTGGCTACACCTTC. Its translation is CASMGKTGGASFGYTF.

The chain is built from TRBV9 and TRBJ2-1, with D possibly matching TRBD2 (6 bases). Germline CDR1 is SGDLS and CDR2 is YYNGEE. Trimming cost V 4 bases and J 1 base, with 12 bases left between them. The CDR3 loop spans 15 amino acids. The CDR3 here is CASSTGGLSYNEQFF. CDR3 DNA sequence: TGTGCCAGCAGCACCGGAGGACTATCCTACAATGAGCAGTTCTTC.

This sequence joins TRBV11-1 and TRBJ2-2, with TRBD2 as a possible D gene (5 bases). Between the trimmed V and J ends, which lost 5 bases and 5 bases, there was a span of 18 bases. Germline CDR1 reads SGHAT; CDR2 reads FQDESV (reference sequence). The CDR3 extends over 16 amino acids. In DNA, the CDR3 is TGTGCCAGCAGCCTTCGTGGGCGGGTAATGACCGGGGAGCTGTTTTTT. Protein product: CASSLRGRVMTGELFF.

This clone appeared a single time. J is TRBJ1-1 and V is TRBV7-6, with unresolved D. The germline gives CDR1 SGHVS, CDR2 FNYEAQ. The CDR3 runs to 12 residues. The germline V and J ends were trimmed by 5 bases and 6 bases, with 10 bases remaining between them. The CDR3 DNA reads as TGTGCCAGCAGCCCAGAAGGCGCTGAAGCTTTCTTT. This translates into CASSPEGAEAFF.

This rearrangement joins TRBV9 to TRBJ1-2; D is uncertain. Trimming shortened V by 0 bases and J by 0 bases, and 12 bases separated the two germline ends. This CDR3 has 16 residues. Per germline, CDR1 SGDLS and CDR2 YYNGEE. CDR3 protein: CASSVVLPGANYGYTF. Here the CDR3 DNA reads TGTGCCAGCAGCGTAGTACTCCCCGGAGCTAACTATGGCTACACCTTC.

This chain links TRBV6-6 with TRBJ1-2, with TRBD1 matching 8 bases. Germline CDR1 and CDR2: MNHNY and SVGAGI (reference sequence). The length of the CDR3 is 16 residues. Trimming at V came to 0 bases and at J to 3 bases, leaving 6 bases not matched to a gene. The CDR3 spells CASSYSNTGGDYGYTF. The CDR3 region has the DNA TGTGCCAGCAGTTACTCGAACACAGGGGGGGACTATGGCTACACCTTC.

In this sample, this clone turned up once. V usage is TRBV7-9 and J usage is TRBJ2-5; D not resolved. This CDR3 is 14 amino acids long. The V and J ends lost 1 base and 0 bases respectively, with 6 bases between them. CDR1 and CDR2 from the germline V gene are SEHNR and FQNEAQ (reference sequence). The CDR3 nucleotides read TGTGCCAGCAGCTTAGATCTGTACCAAGAGACCCAGTACTTC. It codes for CASSLDLYQETQYF.

Points on this clone: Since the CDR3 does not end with the conserved phenylalanine or tryptophan, this likely comes from a read error. The DNA is left out, because the CDR3 cannot be placed on it with certainty; the CDR3 is given as TCRdb lists it. The chain is built from TRBV12-5 and TRBJ1-1. Germline V gene lookup returns CDR1 LGHNT and CDR2 FRNRAP. The CDR3 is 12 amino acids long, termini counted. The chain's CDR3 is CASGLVYGHQVV.

This clone turned up a few times. V gene TRBV6-1 combines with J gene TRBJ2-7; 7 bases are shared with TRBD1. V was clipped by 2 bases and J by 2 bases; unmatched bases: 6. CDR1 MNHNS and CDR2 SASEGT come from the germline V gene. This CDR3 has 15 amino acids. For the CDR3, the DNA is TGTGCCAGCAGTGAACCATGGGACAGACCCTACGAGCAGTACTTC. Protein sequence: CASSEPWDRPYEQYF.

V usage is TRBV4-1 and J usage is TRBJ2-5; D may match TRBD1 or TRBD2 (5 bases each). V was cut by 3 bases and J by 5 bases, with 13 bases left in between. The CDR3 covers 14 residues. Germline V gene lookup returns CDR1 MGHRA and CDR2 YSYEKL. The CDR3, as DNA: TGCGCCAGCAGCCAGTATCCCTGGGGGGAGACCCAGTACTTC. Translation gives CASSQYPWGETQYF.